These 10 T cell receptor beta chains were all obtained from the same sample, sequenced in a study of regulatory T cells. Findings of the study overall: Compared with autologous conventional CD4+ cells and control regulatory cells, CD3G-deficient regulatory T cells showed reduced diversity.

Primers: 52 TRBV forward and 13 TRBJ reverse. Clones were sequenced by immunoSEQ multiplex PCR, and TCRdb holds only the in-frame ones, with some missing. This table has 3,000 to 3,500 clones, about 94% appearing once. Their target antigens are unknown. Sequencing input: CD4+ Tregs sorted from blood. All receptors derive from a person aged 18 to 35 with CD3G deficiency.

This sequence joins TRBV20-1 and TRBJ1-2, with D tentatively TRBD1 (6 bases). The CDR3 totals 11 residues. Germline CDR1 DFQATT, CDR2 SNEGSKA (reference sequence). The V gene lost 5 bases and the J gene lost 8 bases, with 12 bases spanning the gap. The CDR3 nucleotides are TGCAGTGCTGCGGGGGCAGGGGGCTACACCTTC. It codes for CSAAGAGGYTF.

This clone was seen more than once but under ten times. This chain connects TRBV5-4 to TRBJ1-2; unclear D gene. V dropped 2 bases and J dropped 2 bases, with 16 bases sitting between them. CDR1 and CDR2 from the germline V gene are SGHNT and YYREEE (reference sequence). The CDR3 has 16 residues. CDR3: CASSFTQYKGNYGYTF. As DNA, the CDR3 is TGTGCCAGCAGCTTCACCCAGTATAAGGGAAACTATGGCTACACCTTC.

The count of this clone is one. The rearrangement joins TRBV16 to TRBJ2-7; D is undetermined. The CDR3 extends over 14 amino acids. Germline CDR1 and CDR2: KGHSY and FQNENV. V dropped 7 bases and J dropped 7 bases, with 20 bases sitting between them. DNA of the CDR3: TGTGCCAGCACTATTACCCCCGTCAGTCGGGAGCAGTACTTC. Translation: CASTITPVSREQYF.

In this sample, this clone turned up once. This chain uses TRBV5-1 with TRBJ1-2, with TRBD1 as a possible D gene (6 bases). Germline V gene data show CDR1 as SGHRS and CDR2 as YFSETQ. V was clipped by 4 bases and J by 6 bases, with 16 bases between them. The CDR3 totals 14 residues. The CDR3 protein is CASSPLGGSDGYTF. The CDR3 nucleotides read TGCGCCAGCAGCCCCTTGGGGGGCTCTGATGGCTACACCTTC.

The CDR3 region has the DNA TGTGCCAGCAGCTACAGGACTCCCAGGTCCACCGGGGAGCTGTTTTTT. It specifies CASSYRTPRSTGELFF. The rearrangement joins TRBV11-2 to TRBJ2-2, with D perhaps being TRBD1 or TRBD2 (5 bases each). V shed 4 bases and J shed 4 bases, with 16 bases lying between them. Per the germline V gene, CDR1 is SGHAT and CDR2 is FQNNGV. This CDR3 spans 16 amino acids.

The chain combines TRBV19 with TRBJ1-1; 7 positions match TRBD1. Germline-derived CDR1 and CDR2 are LNHDA and SQIVND (reference sequence). J gave up 1 base and V 2 bases, and 4 bases lay outside the gene matches. The CDR3 length is 15 residues. The CDR3 DNA follows: TGTGCCAGTAGTATAACTGGGACAGCGAACACTGAAGCTTTCTTT. It yields the protein CASSITGTANTEAFF.

The gene calls are TRBV5-8 and TRBJ2-7, with D perhaps matching TRBD1 (7 bases). Germline V gene data show CDR1 as SGHTS and CDR2 as YDEGEE. Trimming took off 2 bases at V and 6 bases at J, with 18 bases between the two ends. This CDR3 region has 15 residues. The CDR3 protein is CASSFPIGGGREQYF. CDR3 in DNA: TGTGCCAGCAGCTTCCCCATAGGAGGGGGCCGCGAGCAGTACTTC.

The V and J genes are TRBV5-1 and TRBJ2-1; 15 nucleotides line up with TRBD2. Germline V gene data show CDR1 as SGHRS and CDR2 as YFSETQ. The CDR3 has 15 amino acids. The V segment lost 3 bases and the J segment 7 bases; nucleotides outside the gene matches: 2. The chain's CDR3 is CASSWGTSGRNEQFF. CDR3 bases: TGCGCCAGCAGCTGGGGGACTAGCGGGAGGAATGAGCAGTTCTTC.

The chain uses TRBV15 and TRBJ1-1; perhaps TRBD1 as D (5 bases). This CDR3 comprises 13 residues. Trimming took 4 bases from V and 3 from J, leaving 9 bases between them. The V gene's germline CDR1 is LNHNV and CDR2 YYDKDF (reference sequence). Here the CDR3 reads CATSIGVDTEAFF. The CDR3 DNA reads TGTGCCACCAGCATAGGGGTTGACACTGAAGCTTTCTTT.

V usage is TRBV11-2 and J usage is TRBJ2-4; D is perhaps TRBD2 (6 bases). The CDR3 has 14 amino acids. Per the germline V gene, CDR1 is SGHAT and CDR2 is FQNNGV. Trimming took off 1 base at V and 3 bases at J, with 7 bases between the two ends. CDR3 DNA: TGTGCCAGCAGCTTAGCGGGAGTCAAAAACATTCAGTACTTC. Amino acids: CASSLAGVKNIQYF. Full variable domain (remainder filled in from reference TRBV11-2 and TRBJ2-4): EAGVAQSPRYKIIEKRQSVAFWCNPISGHATLYWYQQILGQGPKLLIQFQNNGVVDDSQLPKDRFSAERLKGVDSTLKIQPAKLEDSAVYLCASSLAGVKNIQYFGAGTRLSVL.